Below, 22 T cell receptor beta chains from the same sample are listed, as sequenced in a study of blood T cell repertoires in COVID-19. Generated by immunoSEQ multiplex PCR, the TCRdb table keeps only in-frame clones and is missing some. The table lists fewer than 250,000 clones, approximately 90% of them singletons. Sequences were obtained from PBMCs or T cells enriched from blood (not recorded which). These receptors all stem from a man aged 50 to 60 who had been exposed to COVID-19.

In the case of this clone: The same CDR3 also results from other DNA sequences found in this sample. The rearrangement uses TRBV5-1 and TRBJ2-3; TRBD2 aligns across 14 bases. Germline assignment: CDR1 SGHRS and CDR2 YFSETQ. The CDR3 covers 17 residues. Unmatched junction bases numbered 0, after V lost 0 bases and J lost 0 bases. The CDR3: CASSLGLAGGSTDTQYF. CDR3 nucleotides: TGCGCCAGCAGCTTGGGACTAGCGGGAGGGAGCACAGATACGCAGTATTTT.

The chain is built from TRBV7-9 and TRBJ2-2; 7 nucleotides match TRBD1. The germline V gene has CDR1 SEHNR and CDR2 FQNEAQ (reference sequence). J lost 3 bases, V lost 5 bases, and 3 bases had no gene match. The CDR3 covers 14 residues. For the CDR3, the DNA is TGTGCCAGCAGCCTTACAGGGGACACCGGGGAGCTGTTTTTT. Its translation is CASSLTGDTGELFF. Drawing the rest from reference TRBV7-9 and TRBJ2-2, the complete variable domain is DTGVSQNPRHKITKRGQNVTFRCDPISEHNRLYWYRQTLGQGPEFLTYFQNEAQLEKSRLLSDRFSAERPKGSFSTLEIQRTEQGDSAMYLCASSLTGDTGELFFGEGSRLTVL.

This clone was seen just once. The CDR3 DNA sequence: TGCGCCAGCAGCGAAGGACACCAGGTTAGCACAGATACGCAGTATTTT. It specifies CASSEGHQVSTDTQYF. This chain connects TRBV5-1 to TRBJ2-3; maybe TRBD1 (5 bases). The V end lost 4 bases, the J end lost 0 bases, and 15 bases lay between the germline ends. The CDR3 is 16 amino acids. The germline gives CDR1 SGHRS, CDR2 YFSETQ.

The genes are TRBV5-1 and TRBJ2-4; TRBD1 agrees at 7 bases. The length of the CDR3 is 16 residues. V was clipped by 5 bases and J by 0 bases; unmatched bases: 8. CDR1 is SGHRS and CDR2 is YFSETQ in the germline V gene. CDR3 bases: TGCGCCAGCAGTCCCCGGGACAGCCTAGCCAAAAACATTCAGTACTTC. This translates into CASSPRDSLAKNIQYF. The variable domain in full, with the rest retrieved from reference TRBV5-1 and TRBJ2-4, is KAGVTQTPRYLIKTRGQQVTLSCSPISGHRSVSWYQQTPGQGLQFLFEYFSETQRNKGNFPGRFSGRQFSNSRSEMNVSTLELGDSALYLCASSPRDSLAKNIQYFGAGTRLSVL.

The V gene is TRBV5-1, the J gene TRBJ2-3; the match to TRBD2 covers 7 bases. The CDR3 is 14 residues long. Germline V gives CDR1 SGHRS, CDR2 YFSETQ. The J segment lost 4 bases and the V segment lost 3 bases, leaving 5 bases of the junction unmatched. CDR3 region: CASSSGTISDTQYF. CDR3 sequence (DNA): TGCGCCAGCAGCTCCGGGACTATATCAGATACGCAGTATTTT.

V is TRBV3-1 (or the pseudogene TRBV3-2) and J is TRBJ2-3; the D is unclear. This CDR3 region has 13 residues. Trimming removed 5 bases at V and 6 bases at J, with 12 bases between. The V gene's germline CDR1 is LGHDT and CDR2 YNNKEL (reference sequence). CDR3 sequence (DNA): TGTGCCAGCAGCTTTGACTTCCGTGATACGCAGTATTTT. This encodes CASSFDFRDTQYF.

The rearrangement uses TRBV7-2 and TRBJ2-7, with 14 bases lining up with TRBD2. The CDR3 runs 16 residues. V dropped 5 bases and J dropped 0; count of bases not matched to a gene: 3. CDR1 is SGHTA and CDR2 is FQGNSA in the germline V gene. CDR3 in amino acids: CASSLGLAGGSYEQYF. The CDR3 region has the DNA TGTGCCAGCAGCCTAGGACTAGCGGGGGGCTCCTACGAGCAGTACTTC.

The rearrangement joins TRBV10-3 to TRBJ1-2; D is undetermined. The CDR3 runs to 15 residues. Trimming shortened V by 4 bases and J by 7 bases, and 19 bases separated the two germline ends. In germline, CDR1 is ENHRY, CDR2 SYGVKD. CDR3 DNA: TGTGCCATCAGTGGGCTTCGGGAAACCGGAGGTGGCTACACCTTC. As protein: CAISGLRETGGGYTF.

The chain couples TRBV18 to TRBJ2-2; D may be TRBD1 (6 bases). Looked up from germline, CDR1 is KGHSH and CDR2 is LQKENI. The ends were cut back, 5 bases at V and 1 base at J, with 14 bases in the middle. The CDR3 runs 16 residues. The CDR3 is CASSSLTGQNTGELFF. The CDR3 DNA reads TGTGCCAGCTCATCTTTGACGGGACAGAACACCGGGGAGCTGTTTTTT.

The V and J genes are TRBV5-1 and TRBJ1-1; 8 positions match TRBD1. The CDR3 extends over 15 amino acids. Germline-derived CDR1 and CDR2 are SGHRS and YFSETQ. Germline trimming cut 4 bases from V and 8 bases from J; bases unmatched to any gene: 13. CDR3 sequence: CASSDRQGTFPEAFF. CDR3 DNA: TGCGCCAGCAGCGACCGACAGGGGACTTTCCCAGAAGCTTTCTTT.

This chain joins TRBV10-3 and TRBJ1-4; tentatively, D is TRBD1 (6 bases). The germline V gene has CDR1 ENHRY and CDR2 SYGVKD. The length of the CDR3 is 15 residues. Between the trimmed V and J ends, which lost 1 base and 4 bases, there was a span of 10 bases. The CDR3 DNA reads as TGTGCCATCAGTGAGTGGGGACAAGGTAATGAAAAACTGTTTTTT. Residues: CAISEWGQGNEKLFF.

Written as DNA, the CDR3 is TGCGCCAGCACTGCTAGGCTAGCGGACACAGATACGCAGTATTTT. Translation: CASTARLADTDTQYF. V usage is TRBV10-2 and J usage is TRBJ2-3; 7 bases agree with TRBD2. This CDR3 contains 15 residues. Looked up from germline, CDR1 is WSHSY and CDR2 is SAAADI. V was clipped by 7 bases and J by 2 bases; unmatched bases: 9.

The CDR3 region is CASSQVFRANEQFF. Here the CDR3 DNA reads TGTGCCAGCAGCCAAGTGTTCAGGGCCAATGAGCAGTTCTTC. The chain is built from TRBV14 and TRBJ2-1; the D gene is possibly TRBD1 (5 bases). V lost 1 base, J lost 6 bases, and 10 bases lay in between. The CDR3 extends over 14 amino acids. CDR1 is SGHDN and CDR2 is FVKESK in the germline V gene. The variable domain in full, with the rest retrieved from reference TRBV14 and TRBJ2-1, is EAGVTQFPSHSVIEKGQTVTLRCDPISGHDNLYWYRRVMGKEIKFLLHFVKESKQDESGMPNNRFLAERTGGTYSTLKVQPAELEDSGVYFCASSQVFRANEQFFGPGTRLTVL.

The chain links TRBV10-3 to TRBJ2-2, with D unclear. Trimming cost V 6 bases and J 0 bases, with 5 bases left between them. The CDR3 runs to 13 residues. CDR1 is ENHRY, CDR2 SYGVKD, per germline. This CDR3 reads CAIRTPNTGELFF. The CDR3 DNA reads as TGTGCCATCAGAACTCCGAACACCGGGGAGCTGTTTTTT.

The chain joins TRBV11-2 to TRBJ1-2; D unclear. Germline assignment: CDR1 SGHAT and CDR2 FQNNGV. Trimming removed 3 bases at V and 3 bases at J, with 8 bases between. The CDR3 contains 13 residues. The CDR3 is CASSFGLYYGYTF. In DNA, the CDR3 is TGTGCCAGCAGCTTCGGACTCTACTATGGCTACACCTTC. Filled out from reference TRBV11-2 and TRBJ1-2, the complete variable domain reads EAGVAQSPRYKIIEKRQSVAFWCNPISGHATLYWYQQILGQGPKLLIQFQNNGVVDDSQLPKDRFSAERLKGVDSTLKIQPAKLEDSAVYLCASSFGLYYGYTFGSGTRLTVV.

The rearrangement joins TRBV5-1 to TRBJ1-2; 7 bases align to TRBD1. CDR1 SGHRS and CDR2 YFSETQ come from the germline V gene. This CDR3 contains 14 residues. Trimming at V came to 3 bases and at J to 4 bases, leaving 6 bases not matched to a gene. In nucleotides, the CDR3 is TGCGCCAGCAGCTCGGGACAGTCCACCTATGGCTACACCTTC. Residues: CASSSGQSTYGYTF.

V is TRBV5-1 and J is TRBJ2-2; 7 bases agree with TRBD1. V lost 0 bases, J lost 0 bases, and 2 bases stayed unmatched. CDR1 SGHRS and CDR2 YFSETQ come from the germline V gene. This CDR3 region has 16 residues. The CDR3 nucleotides read TGCGCCAGCAGCTTGGGTGGACAGGCGAACACCGGGGAGCTGTTTTTT. It is translated as CASSLGGQANTGELFF.

This chain joins TRBV12-3 or TRBV12-4 and TRBJ1-1, with D perhaps matching TRBD1 (6 bases). Deletions cut 6 bases from V and 4 bases from J, with 12 bases between. CDR3 size: 13 residues. The CDR3 DNA is TGTGCCAGCAGCCTCCTACAGGGCACTGAAGCTTTCTTT. It codes for CASSLLQGTEAFF.

J is TRBJ1-1 and V is TRBV2; D may be TRBD1 (5 bases). V lost 8 bases and J 7 bases, leaving 14 bases between the germline ends. The CDR3 runs to 12 residues. The germline CDR1 and CDR2 sequences are SNHLY and FYNNEI. The CDR3 bases are TGTGCCAGCGGGCAGGGCGCACGTGAAGCTTTCTTT. Protein product: CASGQGAREAFF.

The CDR3: CASSVARQGLDQPQHF. CDR3 DNA: TGTGCCAGCAGTGTAGCACGACAGGGACTGGATCAGCCCCAGCATTTT. The gene calls are TRBV6-1 and TRBJ1-5; TRBD1 agrees at 7 bases. The CDR3 has 16 amino acids. The germline V gene has CDR1 MNHNS and CDR2 SASEGT. The V segment lost 4 bases and the J segment 5 bases; nucleotides outside the gene matches: 11.

The chain employs TRBV28 and TRBJ1-1; D is possibly TRBD1 (5 bases). Germline CDR1 reads MDHEN; CDR2 reads SYDVKM. V dropped 1 base and J dropped 3 bases, with 9 bases sitting between them. The CDR3 covers 14 residues. CDR3 region: CASSLLGGDTEAFF. The CDR3 nucleotides are TGTGCCAGCAGTTTATTGGGGGGGGACACTGAAGCTTTCTTT.

The chain is built from TRBV27 and TRBJ1-1; no firm D call. The CDR3 runs 13 residues. CDR1 is MNHEY, CDR2 SMNVEV, per germline (reference sequence). The germline V and J ends were trimmed by 8 bases and 1 base, with 11 bases remaining between them. The CDR3 sequence: CASGIGRNTEAFF. CDR3 bases: TGTGCCAGCGGGATAGGGAGGAACACTGAAGCTTTCTTT.